These T cell receptor beta chains were read from a single sample in a study of blood T cell repertoires in COVID-19. The assay was immunoSEQ multiplex PCR, and TCRdb's table has in-frame clones only and misses some. The table includes 260,000 or so clones, 70% to 90% detected once. Sequencing was done on a sample of peripheral blood. These receptor sequences come from a man aged 18 to 35 with active or convalescent COVID-19. The CDR3 runs from the conserved cysteine through the conserved F or W. The order of the fields is V gene, clone size, J gene, D gene, CDR3 protein, CDR3 DNA. The D gene is left open where the match is weak. The size field is filled for only some rows; it gives once, few, many or a size class.

TRBV9	.	TRBJ2-1	TRBD2	CASSVEGRTGTSRDEQFF	TGTGCCAGCAGCGTAGAGGGACGAACCGGGACTAGCAGGGATGAGCAGTTCTTC
TRBV5-1	.	TRBJ2-7	.	CASSLTGSPVYEQYF	TGCGCCAGCAGCTTGACAGGGTCTCCGGTCTACGAGCAGTACTTC
TRBV25-1	.	TRBJ1-5	.	CASSERGLGNQPQHF	TGTGCCAGCAGTGAACGGGGATTAGGCAATCAGCCCCAGCATTTT
TRBV5-5	.	TRBJ2-5	TRBD2	CASIARRGSQETQYF	TGTGCCAGCATCGCCCGGCGGGGGTCACAAGAGACCCAGTACTTC
TRBV6-5	.	TRBJ1-1	.	CASGGGTEAFF	TGTGCAAGCGGGGGGGGCACTGAAGCTTTCTTT
TRBV5-6	.	TRBJ1-6	.	CASSLGSSYNSPLHF	TGTGCCAGCAGCTTAGGGAGCTCCTATAATTCACCCCTCCACTTT
TRBV6-5	once	TRBJ1-1	TRBD1	CASTEGAGGFTEAFF	TGTGCCAGCACCGAAGGGGCAGGGGGCTTCACTGAAGCTTTCTTT
TRBV6-5	.	TRBJ2-2	TRBD2	CASTISGRNTGELFF	TGTGCCAGCACTATTAGCGGGAGAAACACCGGGGAGCTGTTTTTT
TRBV27	.	TRBJ2-5	TRBD1	CASSPGQGGETQYF	TGTGCCAGCAGTCCCGGACAGGGCGGAGAGACCCAGTACTTC
TRBV27	.	TRBJ2-7	TRBD1	CASGSGTGWYEQYF	TGTGCCAGCGGCTCCGGGACAGGGTGGTACGAGCAGTACTTC
TRBV11-2	.	TRBJ1-6	TRBD1	CASSTGVLYNSPLHF	TGTGCCAGCAGCACAGGGGTACTTTATAATTCACCCCTCCACTTT
TRBV4-3	.	TRBJ2-2	.	CASSRGAGVDTGELFF	TGCGCCAGCAGCCGTGGGGCAGGGGTGGACACCGGGGAGCTGTTTTTT
TRBV9	once	TRBJ1-2	TRBD1	CASSVDPGGAANYGYTF	TGTGCCAGCAGCGTAGATCCAGGGGGCGCGGCTAACTATGGCTACACCTTC
TRBV5-1	few	TRBJ2-7	.	CASSPTVSSYEQYF	TGCGCCAGCAGCCCGACAGTTAGCTCCTACGAGCAGTACTTC
TRBV12-5	.	TRBJ1-1	.	CASGLGDGVFTEAFF	TGTGCTAGTGGTTTGGGCGATGGAGTCTTCACTGAAGCTTTCTTT
TRBV7-2	.	TRBJ2-7	.	CASSLDAGSYEQYF	TGTGCCAGCAGCTTAGACGCGGGGTCCTACGAGCAGTACTTC
TRBV11-2	.	TRBJ1-4	.	CASSLVLGLNEKLFF	TGTGCCAGCAGCTTGGTTTTGGGGCTTAATGAAAAACTGTTTTTT
TRBV7-8	.	TRBJ1-5	.	CASSLGHNSNQPQHF	TGTGCCAGCAGCTTAGGACACAATAGCAATCAGCCCCAGCATTTT
TRBV11-3	.	TRBJ2-3	.	CASSFGGAVTDTQYF	TGTGCCAGTAGCTTTGGGGGGGCTGTCACAGATACGCAGTATTTT
TRBV27	.	TRBJ1-1	.	CASSLYLNTEAFF	TGTGCCAGCAGTTTATACCTAAACACTGAAGCTTTCTTT
TRBV18	.	TRBJ2-1	.	CASSPSQNNEQFF	TGTGCCAGCTCACCATCCCAGAACAATGAGCAGTTCTTC
TRBV29-1	.	TRBJ2-1	.	CSVHQGTFDSYNEQFF	TGCAGCGTTCATCAGGGGACCTTTGACTCCTACAATGAGCAGTTCTTC
TRBV5-6	.	TRBJ2-2	TRBD1	CASSLGLGQGVSGELFF	TGTGCCAGCAGCTTGGGACTGGGACAGGGGGTATCCGGGGAGCTGTTTTTT
TRBV7-9	.	TRBJ2-1	TRBD2	CASSSLAGGYNEQFF	TGTGCCAGCAGCTCCCTAGCGGGGGGTTACAATGAGCAGTTCTTC
TRBV19	.	TRBJ2-2	TRBD1	CASRTGGNTGELFF	TGTGCCAGTAGGACAGGGGGGAACACCGGGGAGCTGTTTTTT